These 30 T cell receptor beta chains came from one sample sequenced in a study of T-cell memory formation after mild COVID-19. TCRdb re-called the 5' RACE reads with MiXCR, one entry per CDR3 protein. The sample lists 200,000 to 250,000 distinct CDR3 sequences, 7.5% to 10% occurring once. The sequenced material came from PBMCs or a T cell subset sorted from them (not recorded which). These receptors were collected from a man between 18 and 29 years old who had mild COVID-19 (a few samples of this study predate the infection). Cell type and time point are not known.

This clonotype was observed a handful of times. The chain uses TRBV20-1 and TRBJ1-1; weak D call: TRBD1 (5 bases). The CDR3 is 14 amino acids. CDR1 is DFQATT, CDR2 SNEGSKA, per germline (reference sequence). Trimming took off 1 base at V and 1 base at J, with 10 bases between the two ends. CDR3 DNA sequence: TGCAGTGCTAGAGTGGGGGGACCGAACACTGAAGCTTTCTTT. As protein: CSARVGGPNTEAFF.

This clonotype appeared a few times. The chain employs TRBV7-8 and TRBJ1-1; D is undetermined. Trimming left V 3 bases short and J 4 bases short, with 18 bases between. Germline-derived CDR1 and CDR2 are SGHVS and FQNEAQ. CDR3 length: 16 amino acids. This CDR3 reads CASSFPKYREGTEAFF. CDR3 coding DNA: TGTGCCAGCAGCTTTCCAAAATACCGGGAGGGCACTGAAGCTTTCTTT.

This clonotype has at least ten counts. The rearrangement links TRBV5-1 to TRBJ1-6; 7 bases are a match to TRBD1. With V trimmed by 4 bases and J by 7 bases, 11 bases remained unmatched. Germline V gene data show CDR1 as SGHRS and CDR2 as YFSETQ. The CDR3 runs to 16 residues. The CDR3 is CASSPLAGQANSPLHF. DNA of the CDR3: TGCGCCAGCAGCCCTCTTGCTGGACAGGCGAATTCACCCCTCCACTTT.

The CDR3 nucleotides read TGTGCCAGCAGTTTAGAACAGGGACTCCCCTCTGGGGCCAACGTCCTGACTTTC. Translated: CASSLEQGLPSGANVLTF. This chain connects TRBV27 to TRBJ2-6; D could derive from TRBD1 or TRBD2 (6 bases each). Germline V CDR1 and CDR2: MNHEY, SMNVEV (reference sequence). V was clipped by 2 bases and J by 0 bases, with 14 bases between them. The CDR3 totals 18 residues.

The chain combines TRBV27 with TRBJ1-1; D may be TRBD1 (5 bases). Germline V gives CDR1 MNHEY, CDR2 SMNVEV (reference sequence). The CDR3 runs to 13 residues. Trimming cost V 9 bases and J 3 bases, with 14 bases left between them. The CDR3 region is CASRGTDDTEAFF. The CDR3 region has the DNA TGTGCCAGTAGAGGGACTGACGACACTGAAGCTTTCTTT.

Relative to its sample, this clonotype is medium-sized. The rearrangement links TRBV11-2 to TRBJ1-6; D is uncertain. Germline CDR1 SGHAT, CDR2 FQNNGV. This CDR3 is built from 16 residues. Trimming cost V 3 bases and J 0 bases, with 9 bases left between them. The DNA of the CDR3 is TGTGCCAGCAGCTTCGGGCCGAGCTCCTATAATTCACCCCTCCACTTT. Its translation is CASSFGPSSYNSPLHF.

This clonotype was detected ten times or more. The CDR3 loop reads CASSLDWDTEAFF. In DNA, the CDR3 is TGCGCCAGCAGCTTGGACTGGGACACTGAAGCTTTCTTT. The chain carries TRBV5-1 and TRBJ1-1, with D unresolved. CDR1 and CDR2 (germline): SGHRS, YFSETQ. The ends were cut back, 0 bases at V and 3 bases at J, with 6 bases in the middle. The CDR3 has 13 residues.

This clonotype was seen more than once but under ten times. The rearrangement joins TRBV30 to TRBJ1-2, with D perhaps matching TRBD1 (5 bases). From germline, CDR1 is GTSNPN and CDR2 SVGIG (reference sequence). Trimming took off 4 bases at V and 5 bases at J, with 11 bases between the two ends. The CDR3 length is 12 residues. This chain's CDR3 is CAWNPGGYGYTF. The DNA of the CDR3 is TGTGCCTGGAACCCGGGGGGATATGGCTACACCTTC.

This clonotype was observed a few times. The rearrangement joins TRBV4-2 to TRBJ2-3, with 7 bases matching TRBD2. Per germline, CDR1 LGHNA and CDR2 YNFKEQ. The CDR3 has 15 residues. The junction had 4 bases not matched to a gene; V was cut back by 4 bases and J by 0 bases. CDR3 bases: TGTGCCAGCAGCCGGGACTACGAAAGCACAGATACGCAGTATTTT. Translating it yields CASSRDYESTDTQYF.

This sequence joins TRBV4-3 and TRBJ2-3; perhaps TRBD1 as D (5 bases). Germline lookup yields CDR1 LGHNA and CDR2 YSLEER. The CDR3 is made up of 13 amino acids. With 3 bases removed from V and 3 bases from J, the gap between germline ends came to 7 bases. DNA of the CDR3: TGCGCCAGCAGCCAGCAGGGAACAGATACGCAGTATTTT. Amino acid sequence: CASSQQGTDTQYF.

The sample holds many counts of this clonotype. The genes are TRBV11-2 and TRBJ2-5; TRBD2 agrees at 8 bases. The trim removed 1 base at V and 4 bases at J, leaving 8 bases unmatched. Germline values: CDR1 SGHAT, CDR2 FQNNGV. The CDR3 contains 16 residues. CDR3 sequence: CASSLGGTGGRETQYF. The CDR3 DNA follows: TGTGCCAGCAGCTTAGGAGGAACGGGGGGGCGAGAGACCCAGTACTTC.

This clonotype was seen repeatedly, ten times or more. The chain's CDR3 is CASSLWGWNTEAFF. The CDR3, as DNA: TGTGCCAGCAGCTTGTGGGGATGGAACACTGAAGCTTTCTTT. The gene calls are TRBV7-6 and TRBJ1-1; D call uncertain. CDR1 and CDR2 (germline): SGHVS, FNYEAQ. V lost 3 bases, J lost 1 base, and 9 bases lay in between. The CDR3 consists of 14 residues.

The chain is built from TRBV7-9 and TRBJ2-2; no reliable D call. Trimming left V 5 bases short and J 5 bases short, with 15 bases between. Germline values: CDR1 SEHNR, CDR2 FQNEAQ (reference sequence). CDR3 length: 15 amino acids. The CDR3 region is CASSTHGRPTGELFF. CDR3 coding DNA: TGTGCCAGCAGCACCCATGGACGGCCAACCGGGGAGCTGTTTTTT.

J is TRBJ1-1 and V is TRBV6-5; D remains ambiguous. The ends were cut back, 5 bases at V and 7 bases at J, with 11 bases in the middle. CDR3 length: 12 residues. CDR1 and CDR2 from the germline V gene are MNHEY and SVGAGI. The CDR3 loop is CASSNGGNEAFF. The CDR3 nucleotides read TGTGCCAGCAGTAATGGAGGTAATGAAGCTTTCTTT.

The rearrangement uses TRBV28 and TRBJ1-3; TRBD1 might be the D (6 bases). From germline, CDR1 is MDHEN and CDR2 SYDVKM. CDR3 length equals 15 residues. V was cut by 5 bases and J by 3 bases, with 14 bases left in between. The CDR3 spells CASSRRGGLGNTIYF. The CDR3 DNA reads TGTGCCAGCAGTCGCCGGGGGGGCCTTGGAAACACCATATATTTT.

This clonotype was seen repeatedly, ten times or more. The chain recombines TRBV7-2 with TRBJ2-5, with 14 bases matching TRBD2. CDR1 SGHTA and CDR2 FQGNSA come from the germline V gene. The V gene end was trimmed by 6 bases and the J gene end by 1 base; junction bases not matched to a gene: 4. This CDR3 comprises 16 residues. CDR3 nucleotide sequence: TGTGCCAGCAGTAGCGGACTAGCGGGGGGCCAAGAGACCCAGTACTTC. It is translated as CASSSGLAGGQETQYF.

This clonotype was detected a few times. The V and J genes are TRBV3-1 and TRBJ2-1; D is unresolved. V shed 0 bases and J shed 4 bases, with 7 bases lying between them. The CDR3 loop spans 14 amino acids. The germline CDR1 and CDR2 sequences are LGHDT and YNNKEL (reference sequence). Here the CDR3 DNA reads TGTGCCAGCAGCCAAGAACCGGATTACAATGAGCAGTTCTTC. It specifies CASSQEPDYNEQFF.

The table lists this clonotype with many counts. The V gene is TRBV4-3, the J gene TRBJ2-3; D possibly corresponds to TRBD2 (7 bases). Germline CDR1 LGHNA, CDR2 YSLEER. The CDR3 is 15 amino acids. The V and J ends lost 4 bases and 0 bases respectively, with 11 bases between them. The CDR3 here is CASSPRGGSTDTQYF. DNA of the CDR3: TGCGCCAGCAGCCCTAGGGGGGGTAGCACAGATACGCAGTATTTT.

The table lists this clonotype with many counts. The chain is built from TRBV11-1 and TRBJ2-7; 8 positions match TRBD1. Germline CDR1 and CDR2: SGHAT and FQDESV (reference sequence). The junction had 5 bases not matched to a gene; V was cut back by 5 bases and J by 5 bases. The CDR3 spans 13 residues. The CDR3 DNA reads TGTGCCAGCAGCGCCCCAGGGGGCGACGAGCAGTACGTC. It encodes CASSAPGGDEQYV.

The V call is TRBV20-1, the J call TRBJ2-7, with D unclear. Looked up from germline, CDR1 is DFQATT and CDR2 is SNEGSKA (reference sequence). CDR3 length equals 14 residues. V gave up 1 base and J gave up 4 bases, with 14 bases separating them. Here the CDR3 reads CSARVSHQKYEQYF. CDR3 in DNA: TGCAGTGCTAGAGTTAGCCATCAAAAATACGAGCAGTACTTC.

This clonotype has at least ten counts. The chain combines TRBV24-1 with TRBJ2-5; D is ambiguous. CDR1 and CDR2 (germline): KGHDR, SFDVKD. V was trimmed by 4 bases and J by 0 bases, leaving 8 bases between them. The length of the CDR3 is 14 residues. In DNA form, the CDR3 reads TGTGCCACCAGTGAAAGAAGAGACCAAGAGACCCAGTACTTC. Its protein is CATSERRDQETQYF.

This clonotype was detected once. This sequence joins TRBV5-4 and TRBJ2-1, with TRBD2 matching over 8 bases. This CDR3 contains 16 residues. Germline V gene lookup returns CDR1 SGHNT and CDR2 YYREEE (reference sequence). The junction had 8 bases not matched to a gene; V was cut back by 6 bases and J by 0 bases. CDR3 region: CASTGAGARSYNEQFF. The CDR3 DNA sequence: TGTGCCAGCACGGGAGCGGGGGCCCGCTCCTACAATGAGCAGTTCTTC.

A few counts support this clonotype. The J gene is TRBJ1-1, the V gene TRBV7-6, with 7 nucleotides matching TRBD1. Germline values: CDR1 SGHVS, CDR2 FNYEAQ. The V and J ends lost 5 bases and 5 bases, in that order; junction bases with no gene match: 11. This CDR3 spans 15 amino acids. CDR3: CASSPPTGLGTEAFF. As DNA, the CDR3 is TGTGCCAGCAGCCCACCGACAGGGCTAGGGACTGAAGCTTTCTTT.

This clonotype was detected a few times. The rearrangement joins TRBV6-2 or TRBV6-3 to TRBJ1-5; D gene ambiguous. This CDR3 region has 12 residues. The germline gives CDR1 MNHEY, CDR2 SVGEGT. V dropped 2 bases and J dropped 7 bases, with 6 bases sitting between them. In DNA form, the CDR3 reads TGTGCCAGCAGTTACAGGGAACAGCCCCAGCATTTT. Encoded protein: CASSYREQPQHF.

This clonotype has just a few counts. The J gene is TRBJ2-3, the V gene TRBV3-1; D gene uncertain. In germline, CDR1 is LGHDT, CDR2 YNNKEL (reference sequence). The CDR3 is 16 residues long. The germline V and J ends were trimmed by 4 bases and 0 bases, with 14 bases remaining between them. DNA of the CDR3: TGTGCCAGCAGCCCGCTTTGGACCACTAGCACAGATACGCAGTATTTT. This translates into CASSPLWTTSTDTQYF.

V usage is TRBV5-1 and J usage is TRBJ2-6; D gene unclear. This CDR3 contains 17 residues. Germline V lookup: CDR1 SGHRS, CDR2 YFSETQ. Trimming pared 0 bases from V and 5 bases from J, leaving 15 bases between. The CDR3: CASSLDFLALRANVLTF. In nucleotides, the CDR3 is TGCGCCAGCAGCTTGGATTTTCTGGCTCTGCGGGCCAACGTCCTGACTTTC.

This clonotype was picked up many times. The chain uses TRBV7-2 and TRBJ2-1, with TRBD1 matching over 7 bases. CDR3 length equals 14 residues. The J segment lost 9 bases and the V segment lost 5 bases, leaving 10 bases of the junction unmatched. The germline CDR1 and CDR2 sequences are SGHTA and FQGNSA. CDR3 sequence reads: CASSRQTGMFEQFF. The CDR3 nucleotides read TGTGCCAGCAGCCGACAGACAGGGATGTTTGAGCAGTTCTTC.

This chain connects TRBV7-2 to TRBJ2-5; possible D gene TRBD2, 6 bases. This CDR3 contains 14 residues. The germline gives CDR1 SGHTA, CDR2 FQGNSA. The ends were cut back, 5 bases at V and 3 bases at J, with 13 bases in the middle. The CDR3 DNA reads as TGTGCCAGCAGCGCCAACGGAGGGGAAGAGACCCAGTACTTC. As protein: CASSANGGEETQYF.

The rearrangement links TRBV6-1 to TRBJ2-2; D unresolved. The germline gives CDR1 MNHNS, CDR2 SASEGT. The CDR3 is made up of 12 amino acids. Trimming took 7 bases from V and 8 from J, leaving 11 bases between them. The CDR3 loop is CASTPPPGELFF. Here the CDR3 DNA reads TGTGCCAGCACCCCCCCCCCAGGGGAGCTGTTTTTT.

This clonotype was seen a few times. The CDR3 sequence: CASSLGRGRVANVLTF. CDR3 nucleotides: TGTGCCAGCAGCTTAGGCAGGGGGAGGGTGGCCAACGTCCTGACTTTC. The gene calls are TRBV7-8 and TRBJ2-6; D assignment may be TRBD1 or TRBD2 (7 bases each). CDR1 is SGHVS, CDR2 FQNEAQ, per germline. V was pared by 1 base and J by 6 bases, with 13 bases between. This CDR3 has 16 amino acids.